Each of the 5 T cell receptor beta chains below was sequenced from the same sample in a study of blood T cell repertoires in COVID-19. Profiled with immunoSEQ multiplex PCR; TCRdb holds only in-frame clones, not every one. The table shows roughly 100,000 clones, with 60% to 85% occurring only once. Sequencing was done on a sample of peripheral blood. Receptors were obtained from a man in his sixties or seventies with acute or convalescent COVID-19.

The chain employs TRBV6-6 and TRBJ1-5; the D gene is possibly TRBD1 (6 bases). Germline V CDR1 and CDR2: MNHNY, SVGAGI (reference sequence). This CDR3 region has 12 residues. The V gene lost 10 bases and the J gene lost 6 bases, with 13 bases spanning the gap. For the CDR3, the DNA is TGTGCCACCGGTGGGGGCCCTCAGCCCCAGCATTTT. Its protein is CATGGGPQPQHF.

The rearrangement joins TRBV4-1 to TRBJ1-4; no clear D. From germline, CDR1 is MGHRA and CDR2 YSYEKL. CDR3 length equals 16 residues. V lost 4 bases and J 0 bases, leaving 12 bases between the germline ends. The CDR3 DNA sequence: TGCGCCAGCAGCCGGACTGAGCCTGCAACTAATGAAAAACTGTTTTTT. It encodes CASSRTEPATNEKLFF.

The rearrangement links TRBV27 to TRBJ1-6; the D is unclear. This CDR3 contains 15 residues. The germline V gene encodes CDR1 MNHEY and CDR2 SMNVEV (reference sequence). V was clipped by 0 bases and J by 6 bases, with 9 bases between them. The CDR3 sequence is CASSLSRAGNSPLHF. CDR3 nucleotides: TGTGCCAGCAGTTTATCGAGGGCGGGTAATTCACCCCTCCACTTT.

The chain carries TRBV20-1 and TRBJ1-2, with 7 bases matching TRBD1. Germline trimming cut 4 bases from V and 8 bases from J; bases unmatched to any gene: 4. CDR3 size: 11 residues. Germline V gives CDR1 DFQATT, CDR2 SNEGSKA (reference sequence). The CDR3 region has the DNA TGCAGTGCTACGGACAGGCAAGGCTACACCTTC. Its translation is CSATDRQGYTF.

Ten or more counts support this clone. The gene calls are TRBV2 and TRBJ1-6, with a tentative D call TRBD1 (5 bases). Deletions cut 6 bases from V and 10 bases from J, with 13 bases between. The CDR3 spans 13 residues. CDR1 and CDR2 (germline): SNHLY, FYNNEI. This CDR3 reads CASREGTISPLHF. The CDR3 region has the DNA TGTGCCAGCAGGGAGGGGACCATCTCACCCCTCCACTTT.